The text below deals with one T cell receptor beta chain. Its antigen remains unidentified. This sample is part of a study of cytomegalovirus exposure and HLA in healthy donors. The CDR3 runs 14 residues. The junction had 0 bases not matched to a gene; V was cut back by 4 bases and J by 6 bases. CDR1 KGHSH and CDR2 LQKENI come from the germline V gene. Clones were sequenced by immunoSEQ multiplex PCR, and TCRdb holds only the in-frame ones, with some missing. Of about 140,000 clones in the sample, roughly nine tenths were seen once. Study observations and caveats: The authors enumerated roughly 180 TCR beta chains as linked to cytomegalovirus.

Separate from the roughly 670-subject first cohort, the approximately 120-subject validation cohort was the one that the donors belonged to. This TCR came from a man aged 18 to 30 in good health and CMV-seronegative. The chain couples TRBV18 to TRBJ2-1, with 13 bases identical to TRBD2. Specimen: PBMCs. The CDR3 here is CASSRTSGSNEQFF. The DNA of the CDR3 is TGTGCCAGCTCACGGACTAGCGGGAGCAATGAGCAGTTCTTC.